This TCR beta chain came from a study of vaccination effects on CD4 cells after COVID-19. The protocol was immunoSEQ multiplex PCR, while the TCRdb copy is restricted to in-frame clones and leaves out a portion. The sample has roughly 30,000 clones, 55% to 75% seen once. This clone was observed a single time. What it recognizes is unknown. Expansion with viral peptide pools was applied to antigen-specific CD4+ T cells by the ViraFEST assay prior to sequencing. After around ten days in culture, the CD4+ T cells were isolated. Every participant took two doses of the BNT162b2 or mRNA-1273 vaccine. This clonotype was obtained from a human donor who received a COVID-19 vaccine. Specimen: CD4+ T cells from PBMCs cultured with HCoV-NL63 spike peptides, collected after COVID-19 vaccination.

CDR3 region: CASSLVFGRGGIGEQFF. CDR3 DNA: TGCGCCAGCAGCTTGGTCTTTGGCAGGGGGGGTATAGGTGAGCAGTTCTTC. The chain uses TRBV5-1 and TRBJ2-1; the D call may be TRBD1 or TRBD2 (7 bases each). The ends were cut back, 0 bases at V and 9 bases at J, with 22 bases in the middle. CDR3 length: 17 residues. In germline, CDR1 is SGHRS, CDR2 YFSETQ.